A few counts support the clone carrying this T cell receptor (beta chain). What it binds is unknown. The record originates from a study of human T cells and chemical hapten exposure. Study-level background: There were per-sample TCR yield variations, arising mainly from small pooled library volume differences. Study results and limitations: It was expanded TCRs that formed significantly more large CDR3 similarity clusters than controls did. TCRs at high frequency, those above 1 in 1000, did not change with DPC sensitization.

Documented time point: pre-sensitization, week 0. Stated treatment: therapeutic diphenylcyclopropenone sensitization with weekly scalp DPC. The V gene end was trimmed by 3 bases and the J gene end by 7 bases; junction bases not matched to a gene: 3. The CDR3 is 14 residues long. Germline CDR1 and CDR2: SGHNT and YYREEE (reference sequence). TCRdb recomputed calls from the RACE reads with MiXCR, one row per CDR3 protein. The table shows about 250,000 distinct CDR3 sequences, with approximately 7.5% occurring only once. The source material was whole blood, sampled in connection with sensitization to the hapten diphenylcyclopropenone (DPC). The chain uses TRBV5-4 and TRBJ1-6; 8 nucleotides match TRBD1. The receptor comes from a young man with alopecia areata. Some clones in this sample may be carry-over from other donors' samples. Written as DNA, the CDR3 is TGTGCCAGCAGCTCGGACAGGGCAAATTCACCCCTCCACTTT. Amino acid sequence: CASSSDRANSPLHF.